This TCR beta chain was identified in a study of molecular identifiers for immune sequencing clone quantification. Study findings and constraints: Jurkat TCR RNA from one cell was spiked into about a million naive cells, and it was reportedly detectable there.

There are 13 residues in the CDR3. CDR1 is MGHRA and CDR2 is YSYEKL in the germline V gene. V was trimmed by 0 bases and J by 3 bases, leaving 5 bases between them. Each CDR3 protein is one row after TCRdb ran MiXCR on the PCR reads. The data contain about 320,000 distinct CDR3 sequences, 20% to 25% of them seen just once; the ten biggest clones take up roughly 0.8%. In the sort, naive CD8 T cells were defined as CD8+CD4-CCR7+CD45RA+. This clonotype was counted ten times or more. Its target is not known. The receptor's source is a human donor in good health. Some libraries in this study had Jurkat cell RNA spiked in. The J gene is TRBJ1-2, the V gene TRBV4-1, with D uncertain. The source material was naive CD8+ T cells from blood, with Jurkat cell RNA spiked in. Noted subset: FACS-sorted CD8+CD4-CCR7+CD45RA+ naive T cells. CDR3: CASSQDRDYGYTF. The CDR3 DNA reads TGCGCCAGCAGCCAAGACAGAGACTATGGCTACACCTTC.